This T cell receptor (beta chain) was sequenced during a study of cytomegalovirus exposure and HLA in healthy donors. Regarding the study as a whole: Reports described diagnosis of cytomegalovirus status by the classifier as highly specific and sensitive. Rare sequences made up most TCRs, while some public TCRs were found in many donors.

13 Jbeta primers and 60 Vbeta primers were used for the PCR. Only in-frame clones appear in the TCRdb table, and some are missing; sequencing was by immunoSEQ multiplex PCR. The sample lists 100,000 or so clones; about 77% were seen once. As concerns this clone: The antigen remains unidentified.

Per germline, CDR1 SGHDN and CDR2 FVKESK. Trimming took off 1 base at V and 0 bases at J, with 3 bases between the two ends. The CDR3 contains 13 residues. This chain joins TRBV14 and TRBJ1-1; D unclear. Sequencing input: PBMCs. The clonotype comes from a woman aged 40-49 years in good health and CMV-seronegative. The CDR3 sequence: CASSQALNTEAFF. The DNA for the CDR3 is TGTGCCAGCAGCCAAGCATTGAACACTGAAGCTTTCTTT.